This T cell receptor (beta chain) derives from a study of control samples from healthy donors and cancer patients. Some clones are missing from TCRdb's copy, which holds only in-frame ones; the method was immunoSEQ multiplex PCR. The table shows some 100,000 clones, with 85% to 95% occurring only once. The CDR3 length is 15 residues. Germline V lookup: CDR1 SGHDT, CDR2 YYEEEE. V lost 4 bases, J lost 6 bases, and 17 bases lay in between. The sequence came from a young man in good health. The chain employs TRBV5-6 and TRBJ2-1; tentative D call: TRBD2 (5 bases). Sequenced sample: blood. Written as DNA, the CDR3 is TGTGCCAGCAGCCGACGGGGAAGAGACTTCAATGAGCAGTTCTTC. It yields the protein CASSRRGRDFNEQFF.